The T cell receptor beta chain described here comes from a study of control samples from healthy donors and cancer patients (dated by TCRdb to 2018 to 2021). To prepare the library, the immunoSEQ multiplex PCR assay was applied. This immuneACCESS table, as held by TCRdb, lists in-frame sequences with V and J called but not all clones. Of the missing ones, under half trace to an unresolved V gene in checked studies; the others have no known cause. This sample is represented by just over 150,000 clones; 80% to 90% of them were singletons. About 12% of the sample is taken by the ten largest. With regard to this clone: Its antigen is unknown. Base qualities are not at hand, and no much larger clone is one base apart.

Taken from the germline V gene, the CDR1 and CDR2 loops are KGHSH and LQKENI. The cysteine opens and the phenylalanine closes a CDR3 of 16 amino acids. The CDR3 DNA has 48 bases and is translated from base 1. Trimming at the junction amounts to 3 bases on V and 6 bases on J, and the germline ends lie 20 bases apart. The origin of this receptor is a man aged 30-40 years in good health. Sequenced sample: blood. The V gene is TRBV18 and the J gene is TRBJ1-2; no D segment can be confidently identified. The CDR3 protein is CASSPIRGVGKDGYTF. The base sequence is TGTGCCAGCTCACCTATCCGGGGAGTGGGTAAAGATGGCTACACCTTC.